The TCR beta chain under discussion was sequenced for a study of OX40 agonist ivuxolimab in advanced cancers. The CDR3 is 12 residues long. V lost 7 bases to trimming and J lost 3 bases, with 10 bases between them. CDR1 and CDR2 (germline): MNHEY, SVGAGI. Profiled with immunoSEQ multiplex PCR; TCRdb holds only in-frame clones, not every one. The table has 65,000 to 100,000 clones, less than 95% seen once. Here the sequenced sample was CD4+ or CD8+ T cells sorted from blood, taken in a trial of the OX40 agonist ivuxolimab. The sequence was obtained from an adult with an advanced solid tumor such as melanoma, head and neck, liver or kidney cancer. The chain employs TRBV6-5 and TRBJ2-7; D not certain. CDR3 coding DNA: TGTGCCAGCACCTCGGGCAGCTACGAGCAGTACTTC. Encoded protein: CASTSGSYEQYF.